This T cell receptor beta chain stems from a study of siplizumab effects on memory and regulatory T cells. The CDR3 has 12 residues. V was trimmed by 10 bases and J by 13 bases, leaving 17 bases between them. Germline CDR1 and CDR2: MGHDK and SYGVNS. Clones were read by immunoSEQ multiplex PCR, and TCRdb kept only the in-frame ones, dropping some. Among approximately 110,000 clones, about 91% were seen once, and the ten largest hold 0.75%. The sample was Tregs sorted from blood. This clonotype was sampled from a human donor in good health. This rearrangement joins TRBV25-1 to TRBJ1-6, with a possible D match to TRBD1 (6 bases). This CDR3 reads CAKPGGAKPLHF. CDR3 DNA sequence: TGTGCCAAACCCGGGGGGGCCAAGCCCCTCCACTTT.